Sequencing of this TCR beta chain was carried out in a study of cytomegalovirus exposure and HLA in healthy donors (dated by TCRdb to between 2016 and 2019). Background for the entire study: The 666 repertoires of the first cohort and the 120 validation repertoires were produced on the same platform, according to a later analysis. The study aimed to test whether signatures of past pathogen exposure could be identified by cataloging public T cell receptors. Besides the first cohort of approximately 670 subjects, a separate validation cohort made up of 120 different subjects was used. High-throughput TCR immunosequencing, statistical association of individual TCRs with disease status, and machine learning were combined to predict cytomegalovirus infection status. Findings and caveats that apply to the study as a whole: A later analysis had no HLA typing for the validation cohort, so co-occurrence there was scored across all 110 or so repertoires. In a later analysis, TCRs clustered in the first cohort were found to also tend to co-occur in the roughly 130 validation repertoires, with about 93% of cluster scores above 0. In vitro tests confirmed that three of the cytomegalovirus-associated TCR beta chains recognize cytomegalovirus antigens. It was suggested by the authors that the approach could potentially be generalized to other disease states and immunological phenotypes. Across donors, most TCR sequences were observed very rarely, whereas some public TCRs were present in many individuals. The classifier was reported to diagnose cytomegalovirus status with high specificity and sensitivity in both the original cohort and the validation cohort. In the study, 150 to 200 TCR beta chains were listed as associated with cytomegalovirus.

V and J are truncated by 3 bases and 1 base respectively, leaving an intervening sequence of 12 bases. The germline V gene supplies CDR1 ENHRY and CDR2 SYGVKD. The CDR3 contains 15 residues, cysteine and phenylalanine counted. Only the CDR3 portion is preserved as DNA: 45 bases, with reading frame beginning at the first base. The library was built by means of the immunoSEQ multiplex PCR assay. For the original study's pipeline: A statistical classification framework was developed to diagnose cytomegalovirus status using the catalog of TCR beta chain sequences. The table comes from immuneACCESS by way of TCRdb, which keeps in-frame sequences with V and J called. Part of the clones is missing from these tables; in studies checked, under half for an unresolved V gene and the rest for unknown reasons. That table is the source of V, J and clone size, and D and trimming were worked out from the DNA. The sample records approximately 120,000 clones, about 87% of which are singletons. Jointly, the top ten make up 1.9% of the sample.

Concerning this clone: Which antigen it targets is not known. Base quality data are lacking; no much larger clone is found one base away.

The donors were included in the validation cohort of roughly 130 subjects, a group kept apart from the roughly 670-subject first cohort. The rearrangement joined TRBV10-3 to TRBJ1-1; TRBD1 could be the D gene, as 5 bases match. The clonotype comes from a woman under 30 in good health and CMV-seronegative. What was sequenced was PBMCs. The base sequence is TGTGCCATCAGTGAAACAGGAGGGGCGAACACTGAAGCTTTCTTT. Translated, it reads CAISETGGANTEAFF.